This T cell receptor (beta chain) is from a study of cytomegalovirus exposure and HLA in healthy donors. Looking at the study overall: Earlier work reported some 110 million unique TCR beta sequences from about 180 million T cells.

Per germline, CDR1 SGHRS and CDR2 YFSETQ. This CDR3 is 14 amino acids long. Trimming left V 7 bases short and J 4 bases short, with 16 bases between. The PCR made use of 60 Vbeta and 13 Jbeta primers. Generated by immunoSEQ multiplex PCR, the TCRdb table keeps only in-frame clones and is missing some. The sample carries 95,000 to 150,000 clones, roughly 78% recorded once. Sequencing was carried out using PBMCs. The rearrangement uses TRBV5-1 and TRBJ2-3, with D possibly being TRBD1 (5 bases). This receptor was obtained from a man under 40 in good health and CMV-seropositive. Here the CDR3 reads CASSLRVYADTQYF. The CDR3, as DNA: TGCGCCAGCTCCCTCAGGGTTTATGCAGATACGCAGTATTTT.